This T cell receptor beta chain was obtained from a study of Graves' ophthalmopathy and Graves' hyperthyroidism (dated by TCRdb to the late 2010s). Background on the whole study: Peripheral blood samples were taken at the time of initial diagnosis, before any treatment was given. In over 5 hyperthyroidism patients, the T-cell repertoire of thyroid tissue was compared with the T-cell repertoire of blood. The 95 to 100 discovery patients were divided at random into training and test sets in a 7:3 ratio. For independent validation, a separate cohort was made up of 18 to 20 hyperthyroidism patients plus 17 patients who later progressed from hyperthyroidism to ophthalmopathy. In total, around 140 blood samples were TCR-sequenced: fewer than 50 ophthalmopathy, about 75 hyperthyroidism and some 17 hyperthyroidism-to-ophthalmopathy patients. Following sampling, methimazole starting at 30 mg daily was administered to hyperthyroidism patients, and high-dose intravenous methylprednisolone was administered to ophthalmopathy patients. The study used TCR beta repertoire signatures to distinguish Graves' ophthalmopathy from Graves' hyperthyroidism and to predict progression to ophthalmopathy. To explore V-J signatures that distinguish ophthalmopathy from hyperthyroidism, a discovery set of under 110 patients was enrolled, made up of some 41 with ophthalmopathy and 55 to 65 with stable hyperthyroidism.

This clonotype was counted many times. Its antigen is still unknown. One base away there is no much larger clone; base qualities are not given. For repertoire sequencing, TCR beta CDR3 regions were amplified from RNA transcripts. A first-round RT-PCR used HTBI primers with the Qiagen OneStep RT-PCR kit, followed by a second-round multiplex PCR, size selection and purification. Sequencing of the libraries was carried out on an Illumina HiSeq2000 in paired-end mode with 100 bp reads. Regarding the original processing steps: Reads were processed with SOAPnuke, discarding reads with adapters, uncalled bases, mean Phred below 15, or no exact constant-primer or identifier match. COPE v1.2.5 was used to merge the high-quality paired reads. Each unique nucleotide sequence was defined as a clonotype, and clonotypes were aligned to IMGT TRB V, D and J references with MiTCR v1.1. Only V-J combinations with frequency above 0.0001 were analysed, covering about 99% of repertoires. For each V-J combination, a TCR clonal expansion and chaos score was defined as the ratio of F50 clonal expansion to chaos observed in the TCRdist matrix. Welch's t-statistics and random forest were used to reduce the features to about a dozen V-J combinations, which were then used as input to a naive Bayes classifier. The similarity between thyroid and blood repertoires was quantified using the Morisita-Horn index. TCRdb took the public reads, trimmed them with fastp at Q25, ran MiXCR for clone calling and kept in-frame beta chains. Entries that share a CDR3 protein sequence are merged under the most common genes and DNA. TCRdb, rather than the study authors, made the V and J calls. The sample includes a few hundred thousand distinct CDR3 sequences, with less than 20% observed a single time. The ten largest make up roughly 7% of the sample.

Stable hyperthyroidism was defined as no progression to ophthalmopathy within 18 months of follow-up. Hyperthyroidism patients were newly diagnosed, were aged 18 to 65 years, and had a disease duration under 2 months. Patients were excluded if they had other autoimmune diseases, uncontrolled infections, pregnancy or lactation. Diagnosis relied on clinical symptoms, serum thyroxine, TRAb, thyroid ultrasound and orbital computed tomography. Ficoll-Paque density gradient centrifugation was used to isolate PBMCs from around 10 ml of fresh peripheral blood. Total RNA was extracted using Trizol reagent, and RNA quality was checked on an Agilent 2100 Bioanalyzer. The CDR3 starts with the cysteine, ends with the phenylalanine, and has 16 residues. Only the CDR3 part of the read is kept: 48 bases, read in frame from the first base. Reading the germline V gene gives CDR1 SGHVS and CDR2 FQNEAQ. V has 10 bases trimmed and J has 0 bases trimmed; junction bases matching no gene number 12.

General study outcomes and caveats: Most expanded thyroid clonotypes with frequency above 0.001 were also detected in blood, suggesting blood repertoires may reflect the thyroid immune response. In validation, the model predicted ophthalmopathy progression with 55% to 71% sensitivity and 72.22% specificity; roughly eleven predicted patients were CT-confirmed with GO in a median of approximately 6.2 months. Ophthalmopathy was separated from stable hyperthyroidism by the 13-signature model with more than 85% sensitivity and approximately 84% specificity in cross-validation and with 80%/75% in the test set. No statistical method was used to predetermine the sample size, and group allocation was not hidden from the investigators.

The chain is made from TRBV7-8 and TRBJ1-5; TRBD1 matches 7 bases in the middle. This clonotype originated in a woman between 18 and 29 years old with stable Graves' hyperthyroidism. Donor details come from another sample of the same person, matched by shared clones. Sequenced: peripheral blood. The sequenced DNA is TGTGCCACCAACCTAGACAGGGTATATAGCAATCAGCCCCAGCATTTT. Its translation reads: CATNLDRVYSNQPQHF.